Shown below are 23 T cell receptor beta chains from a single sample sequenced in a study of regulatory T cells in long-lasting Graves disease. According to the study, TCR beta libraries were built with iRepertoire HTBI primers and CDR3-region Arm-PCR. MiXCR, applied by TCRdb to the multiplex PCR reads, yields one record per CDR3 protein. The table includes around 250,000 distinct CDR3 sequences, 20% to 25% detected once. The time point denotes: newly diagnosed GD, antithyroid drugs for less than 3 months. From RNA extracted from PBMCs, the TCR library was made. The specimen comprised peripheral blood mononuclear cells (PBMCs), sampled at new diagnosis, from a patient treated with antithyroid drugs. The receptors were gathered from a female donor with Graves disease.

This clonotype has at least ten counts. This chain joins TRBV2 and TRBJ2-3; 8 bases align to TRBD1. CDR3 length equals 14 residues. V shed 7 bases and J 2 bases; nucleotides not matched to a gene: 5. Germline V CDR1 and CDR2: SNHLY, FYNNEI. The CDR3 DNA reads TGTGCCAGCACCGACAGGGGAGACACAGATACGCAGTATTTT. Translated, it gives CASTDRGDTDTQYF.

J is TRBJ2-3 and V is TRBV28; 10 bases are a match to TRBD2. CDR3 size: 16 residues. Germline values: CDR1 MDHEN, CDR2 SYDVKM. After removal of 1 base from V and 1 base from J, the junction contained 2 bases not matched to a gene. CDR3 region: CASSLSGTSGTDTQYF. CDR3 sequence (DNA): TGTGCCAGCAGTTTATCCGGGACTAGCGGCACAGATACGCAGTATTTT. The whole variable domain, remainder taken from reference TRBV28 and TRBJ2-3, is DVKVTQSSRYLVKRTGEKVFLECVQDMDHENMFWYRQDPGLGLRLIYFSYDVKMKEKGDIPEGYSVSREKKERFSLILESASTNQTSMYLCASSLSGTSGTDTQYFGPGTRLTVL.

Ten or more counts support this clonotype. The J gene is TRBJ2-7, the V gene TRBV7-6; tentative D call: TRBD1 (6 bases). There are 11 residues in the CDR3. The ends were cut back, 4 bases at V and 6 bases at J, with 7 bases in the middle. From germline, CDR1 is SGHVS and CDR2 FNYEAQ. CDR3 in DNA: TGTGCCAGCAGCTCAGGGGTCGAGCAGTACTTC. Translating it yields CASSSGVEQYF.

V and J are TRBV28 and TRBJ2-1; D call uncertain. The germline gives CDR1 MDHEN, CDR2 SYDVKM. This CDR3 has 11 amino acids. The ends were cut back, 7 bases at V and 7 bases at J, with 8 bases in the middle. CDR3 sequence reads: CASTMGNEQFF. CDR3 nucleotide sequence: TGTGCCAGCACTATGGGGAATGAGCAGTTCTTC.

This clonotype was detected ten times or more. The rearrangement uses TRBV5-1 and TRBJ2-1; no clear D gene. Germline assignment: CDR1 SGHRS and CDR2 YFSETQ. Trimming left V 3 bases short and J 0 bases short, with 16 bases between. CDR3 length: 17 residues. The CDR3 bases are TGCGCCAGCAGCTCCCTCTATCGGGTAGGCTCCTACAATGAGCAGTTCTTC. It translates to CASSSLYRVGSYNEQFF.

The table lists this clonotype with many counts. The V gene is TRBV5-8, the J gene TRBJ1-5; TRBD1 is a possible D gene (6 bases). Germline CDR1 and CDR2: SGHTS and YDEGEE. This CDR3 has 14 residues. Trimming shortened V by 6 bases and J by 7 bases, and 17 bases separated the two germline ends. The CDR3 reads CASTVGSGVQPQHF. CDR3 DNA: TGTGCCAGCACCGTCGGGTCAGGGGTGCAGCCCCAGCATTTT.

This clonotype was detected ten times or more. The chain carries TRBV6-2 or TRBV6-3 and TRBJ2-1, with 8 bases aligning to TRBD2. TRBJ2-5 matches the DNA end more closely, so the J call is doubtful. This CDR3 is 15 amino acids long. CDR1 is MNHEY, CDR2 SVGEGT, per germline. The DNA for the CDR3 is TGTGCCACCAAATTAGCGGGGAAAGATTGGGAGACCCAGTACTTC. Protein product: CATKLAGKDWETQYF.

This clonotype was counted at least ten times. V gene TRBV20-1 combines with J gene TRBJ2-1; D tentatively fits TRBD1 or TRBD2 (7 bases each). Deletions cut 3 bases from V and 4 bases from J, with 19 bases between. Germline V CDR1 and CDR2: DFQATT, SNEGSKA (reference sequence). The CDR3 extends over 16 amino acids. The CDR3 loop is CSASFDGRGGYNEQFF. The CDR3 nucleotides are TGCAGTGCTAGTTTCGATGGCAGGGGGGGGTACAATGAGCAGTTCTTC.

This clonotype was detected many times. The chain combines TRBV9 with TRBJ2-7; no clear D. This CDR3 has 15 amino acids. In germline, CDR1 is SGDLS, CDR2 YYNGEE. V lost 4 bases and J lost 4, with 18 bases in between. CDR3 sequence: CASSRSDTSHYEQYF. The DNA of the CDR3 is TGTGCCAGCAGCCGGAGCGACACTTCACATTACGAGCAGTACTTC.

This clonotype was observed a few times. The chain links TRBV3-1 to TRBJ2-2, with D possibly being TRBD2 (5 bases). The germline V and J ends were trimmed by 5 bases and 4 bases, with 17 bases remaining between them. The V gene's germline CDR1 is LGHDT and CDR2 YNNKEL (reference sequence). This CDR3 contains 16 residues. The CDR3 loop is CASSTYLAIGTGELFF. The CDR3 DNA reads TGTGCCAGCAGCACCTACTTAGCGATCGGCACCGGGGAGCTGTTTTTT.

The table lists this clonotype with many counts. The chain recombines TRBV12-3 or TRBV12-4 with TRBJ2-3; 7 bases are a match to TRBD1. The CDR3 has 14 residues. Losses at the gene ends were 5 bases for V and 5 bases for J; bases not matched to a gene: 7. CDR3: CASSRKQGKDTQYF. In DNA form, the CDR3 reads TGTGCCAGCAGTCGAAAACAGGGGAAAGATACGCAGTATTTT.

The chain couples TRBV10-3 to TRBJ2-1; 7 positions agree with TRBD1. The J call may be wrong; the DNA end is better matched by TRBJ2-5. This CDR3 comprises 15 residues. CDR1 is ENHRY and CDR2 is SYGVKD in the germline V gene. CDR3: CAISPGTEHQETQYF. CDR3 coding DNA: TGTGCCATCAGTCCCGGGACAGAACACCAAGAGACCCAGTACTTC.

CDR3 loop: CASSLPGLAGVKDEQYF. CDR3 in DNA: TGTGCCAGCAGTCTTCCGGGACTAGCGGGAGTGAAGGACGAGCAGTACTTC. The chain has TRBV6-2 or TRBV6-3 and TRBJ2-7, with 14 bases that match TRBD2. V gave up 5 bases and J gave up 5 bases; unmatched junction bases: 11. Germline-derived CDR1 and CDR2 are MNHEY and SVGEGT. CDR3 size: 17 residues.

This clonotype was seen many times. The V call is TRBV10-3, the J call TRBJ1-4, with a tentative D call TRBD1 (5 bases). This CDR3 has 15 residues. CDR1 ENHRY and CDR2 SYGVKD come from the germline V gene. V lost 3 bases to trimming and J lost 8 bases, with 16 bases between them. CDR3 protein: CAISEAGGEDEKLFF. In nucleotides, the CDR3 is TGTGCCATCAGTGAAGCAGGAGGGGAGGACGAAAAACTGTTTTTT.

Regarding this clonotype: This may come from a read error, since a much larger clone is one base off. This chain connects TRBV11-1 to TRBJ2-5, with a weak D call TRBD2 (5 bases). The CDR3 extends over 14 amino acids. Germline assignment: CDR1 SGHAT and CDR2 FQDESV (reference sequence). The CDR3 DNA sequence: TGTGCCGGCAGCCAAAAGGCGGGTGGAGAGACCCAGTACTTC. Translating it yields CAGSQKAGGETQYF.

The sample holds many counts of this clonotype. This rearrangement joins TRBV20-1 to TRBJ2-7; TRBD2 matches at 12 bases. The CDR3 is made up of 17 amino acids. Trimming took 6 bases from V and 0 from J; bases not matched to a gene: 12. Germline CDR1 and CDR2: DFQATT and SNEGSKA (reference sequence). The CDR3 protein is CSAAGTSGRDSSYEQYF. The CDR3 region has the DNA TGCAGTGCAGCCGGGACTAGCGGGCGGGACAGCTCCTACGAGCAGTACTTC.

This clonotype was found many times. The rearrangement links TRBV20-1 to TRBJ2-7; D remains unclear. The CDR3 sequence is 12 residues long. Germline CDR1 is DFQATT and CDR2 is SNEGSKA (reference sequence). With 4 bases removed from V and 5 bases from J, the gap between germline ends came to 12 bases. Here the CDR3 reads CSANTRPNEQYF. For the CDR3, the DNA is TGCAGTGCTAACACACGGCCCAACGAGCAGTACTTC.

This clonotype was recorded many times. The J gene is TRBJ2-5, the V gene TRBV7-2, with TRBD2 matching over 10 bases. Trimming took 4 bases from V and 5 from J; bases not matched to a gene: 10. Germline values: CDR1 SGHTA, CDR2 FQGNSA. CDR3 size: 16 residues. The CDR3 region is CASSSPSGGAGETQYF. CDR3 sequence (DNA): TGTGCCAGCAGCTCCCCCAGCGGGGGGGCGGGCGAGACCCAGTACTTC. The whole variable domain, remainder taken from reference TRBV7-2 and TRBJ2-5, is GAGVSQSPSNKVTEKGKDVELRCDPISGHTALYWYRQSLGQGLEFLIYFQGNSAPDKSGLPSDRFSAERTGGSVSTLTIQRTQQEDSAVYLCASSSPSGGAGETQYFGPGTRLLVL.

This clonotype was observed at least ten times. This rearrangement joins TRBV18 to TRBJ1-1; D is ambiguous. Germline CDR1 and CDR2: KGHSH and LQKENI. The V gene lost 2 bases and the J gene lost 4 bases, with 5 bases spanning the gap. CDR3 length equals 12 residues. CDR3 nucleotide sequence: TGTGCCAGCTCACCAAGTCGCACTGAAGCTTTCTTT. It specifies CASSPSRTEAFF.

The rearrangement links TRBV10-3 to TRBJ2-7; TRBD1 might be the D (6 bases). The CDR3 totals 13 residues. CDR1 and CDR2 from the germline V gene are ENHRY and SYGVKD. V was cut by 6 bases and J by 0 bases, with 9 bases left in between. The CDR3 region is CAISTGSSYEQYF. CDR3 sequence (DNA): TGTGCCATCAGCACAGGGAGCTCCTACGAGCAGTACTTC.

Details on this clonotype: This could be a read error, since a much larger clone is one nucleotide away. This chain uses TRBV2 with TRBJ1-1; D unresolved. Deletions cut 1 base from V and 2 bases from J, with 14 bases between. The CDR3 extends over 16 amino acids. Looked up from germline, CDR1 is SNHLY and CDR2 is FYNNEI. The CDR3 coding sequence is TGTGCCAGCAGTGAAGTACCAAGGCCAGCCAACACTGAAGCTTTCTTT. Translation: CASSEVPRPANTEAFF.

This chain joins TRBV27 and TRBJ2-7, with a possible D match to TRBD2 (5 bases). The V gene's germline CDR1 is MNHEY and CDR2 SMNVEV (reference sequence). V was clipped by 6 bases and J by 5 bases, with 14 bases between them. The CDR3 length is 13 residues. This CDR3 is CASREPPRDEQYF. The CDR3 nucleotides read TGTGCCAGCAGGGAACCCCCGAGGGACGAGCAGTACTTC.

This clonotype has a count of ten or more. The chain links TRBV7-2 to TRBJ2-6; D may be TRBD1 or TRBD2 (5 bases each). The CDR3 extends over 15 amino acids. Germline V gene lookup returns CDR1 SGHTA and CDR2 FQGNSA. Trimming stripped 3 bases from V and 4 bases from J, with 10 bases between. CDR3 amino acids: CASSFGAAGANVLTF. CDR3 bases: TGTGCCAGCAGCTTCGGGGCAGCGGGGGCCAACGTCCTGACTTTC.